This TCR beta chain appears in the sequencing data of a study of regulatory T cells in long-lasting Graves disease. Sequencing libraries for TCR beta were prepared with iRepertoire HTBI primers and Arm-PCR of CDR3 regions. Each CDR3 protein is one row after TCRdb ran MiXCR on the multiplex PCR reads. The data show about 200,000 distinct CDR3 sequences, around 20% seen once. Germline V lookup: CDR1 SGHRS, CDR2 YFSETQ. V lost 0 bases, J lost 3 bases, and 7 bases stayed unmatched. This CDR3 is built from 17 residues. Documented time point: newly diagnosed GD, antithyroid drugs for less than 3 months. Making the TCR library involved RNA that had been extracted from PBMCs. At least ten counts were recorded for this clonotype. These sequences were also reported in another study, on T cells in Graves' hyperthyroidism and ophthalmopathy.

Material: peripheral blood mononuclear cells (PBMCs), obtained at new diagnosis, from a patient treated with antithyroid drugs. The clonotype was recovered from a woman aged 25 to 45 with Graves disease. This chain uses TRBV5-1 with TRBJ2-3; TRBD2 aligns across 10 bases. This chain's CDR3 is CASSLAASGSRTDTQYF. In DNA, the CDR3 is TGCGCCAGCAGCTTGGCGGCTAGCGGGAGTAGGACAGATACGCAGTATTTT.